This T cell receptor beta chain is drawn from a study of control samples from healthy donors and cancer patients. Sequenced by immunoSEQ multiplex PCR; TCRdb stores in-frame clones only, minus some. The sample lists about 89,000 clones, around nine tenths occurring once. The germline CDR1 and CDR2 sequences are KGHDR and SFDVKD. V was clipped by 3 bases and J by 2 bases, with 9 bases between them. The CDR3 sequence is 15 residues long. The sequencing sample was made of blood. The TCR originated in a man aged 25-40 years in good health. The chain employs TRBV24-1 and TRBJ2-2; D may be TRBD2 (6 bases). In nucleotides, the CDR3 is TGTGCCACCAGTGATCGCGGGGCCAACACCGGGGAGCTGTTTTTT. It encodes CATSDRGANTGELFF.